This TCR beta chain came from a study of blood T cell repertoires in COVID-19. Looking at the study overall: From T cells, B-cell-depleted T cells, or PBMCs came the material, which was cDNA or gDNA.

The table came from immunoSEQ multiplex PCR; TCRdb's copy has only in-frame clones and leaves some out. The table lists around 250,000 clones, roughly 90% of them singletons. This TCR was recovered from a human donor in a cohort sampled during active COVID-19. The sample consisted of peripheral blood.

CDR3 protein: CATSRSGNTIYF. The CDR3 DNA follows: TGTGCCACCAGCCGCTCTGGAAACACCATATATTTT. V and J are TRBV24-1 and TRBJ1-3, with D unclear. V lost 7 bases and J lost 0, with 3 bases in between. This CDR3 spans 12 amino acids. From germline, CDR1 is KGHDR and CDR2 SFDVKD.